These 6 T cell receptor beta chains were sequenced from one sample in a study of OX40 agonist ivuxolimab in advanced cancers. The library relied on the immunoSEQ multiplex PCR assay. TCRdb mirrors the immuneACCESS table, restricted to in-frame sequences. Some clones are absent from its copies; in checked studies, under half trace to an unresolved V gene, and the reason for the others is unknown. The sample table records about 53,000 clones; 80% to 90% of these occur just once. The biggest ten clones account for about a tenth of the sample. The source material was CD4+ or CD8+ T cells sorted from blood, sampled in a trial of the OX40 agonist ivuxolimab. Every receptor here comes from an adult with an advanced solid tumor such as melanoma, head and neck, liver or kidney cancer.

V and J are TRBV10-3 and TRBJ2-3; 12 nucleotides agree with TRBD2. The CDR3 covers 15 residues. V trimming: 6 bases; J trimming: 4 bases; junction bases outside the gene matches: 5. CDR1 is ENHRY and CDR2 is SYGVKD in the germline V gene. The CDR3: CAIRQTSGGSDTQYF. The CDR3 nucleotides are TGTGCCATCAGGCAGACTAGCGGGGGCTCAGATACGCAGTATTTT.

CDR3 nucleotides: TGCGCCAGCAGGGACATAGACACCGGGGAGCTGTTTTTT. Encoded protein: CASRDIDTGELFF. The rearrangement joins TRBV5-1 to TRBJ2-2; D perhaps matches TRBD1 (5 bases). Germline values: CDR1 SGHRS, CDR2 YFSETQ. The CDR3 extends over 13 amino acids. Between the trimmed V and J ends, which lost 5 bases and 3 bases, there was a span of 8 bases.

This clone was detected only once. The rearrangement uses TRBV28 and TRBJ1-2; weak D call: TRBD1 (5 bases). The germline CDR1 and CDR2 sequences are MDHEN and SYDVKM. The V end was cut by 2 bases, the J end by 5 bases, with 12 bases between. The CDR3 is 14 residues long. CDR3 bases: TGTGCCAGCAGTTTACGGGACCTTCGGTATGGCTACACCTTC. Protein: CASSLRDLRYGYTF.

This sequence joins TRBV5-6 and TRBJ2-3; 14 bases map to TRBD2. The CDR3 has 16 amino acids. Losses at the gene ends were 2 bases for V and 6 bases for J; bases not matched to a gene: 5. In germline, CDR1 is SGHDT, CDR2 YYEEEE. CDR3: CASSLQGLAGADTQYF. Written as DNA, the CDR3 is TGTGCCAGCAGCTTACAGGGACTAGCGGGGGCGGATACGCAGTATTTT.

The CDR3 nucleotides read TGTGCCAGCAGCCAAGATTTGAGAACACCCTATGGCTACACCTTC. Protein product: CASSQDLRTPYGYTF. The rearrangement uses TRBV14 and TRBJ1-2; D gene ambiguous. From germline, CDR1 is SGHDN and CDR2 FVKESK. This CDR3 is 15 amino acids long. Trimming removed 0 bases from V and 4 bases from J, with 12 bases in between.

The rearrangement uses TRBV28 and TRBJ2-1; D possibly matches TRBD1 or TRBD2 (7 bases each). Germline V gives CDR1 MDHEN, CDR2 SYDVKM. The CDR3 has 12 residues. V was clipped by 3 bases and J by 12 bases, with 12 bases between them. The CDR3 loop is CASSFRGGGQFF. DNA of the CDR3: TGTGCCAGCAGTTTCAGGGGGGGCGGGCAGTTCTTC.